Each of the 20 T cell receptor beta chains below was sequenced from the same sample in a study of kidney transplant recipient with SARS-CoV-2 infection (dated by TCRdb to about 2021). The run used an Illumina MiSeq. TCRdb itself trimmed the public reads at Q25 with fastp, ran MiXCR and retained productive beta chains. Each CDR3 protein appears once, grouped with its most common genes and DNA. The sample records approximately 240,000 distinct CDR3 sequences, 29% of which are singletons. The ten largest make up 6% to 8.5% of the sample. This sample's time point label indicates: pre-pandemic baseline sample and day 111 after first positive SARS-CoV-2 test. The specimen was a blood sample, collected at baseline and on roughly day 120 from a kidney transplant recipient. These receptor sequences come from a male patient aged 25 to 39 who had COVID-19 and was a kidney transplant recipient. It is possible that, after a transplant, some T cells come from the graft donor.

This clonotype was seen ten or more times. This chain links TRBV5-1 with TRBJ1-5; 8 bases match TRBD1. The CDR3 covers 15 residues. The V segment lost 0 bases and the J segment 6 bases; nucleotides outside the gene matches: 5. In germline, CDR1 is SGHRS, CDR2 YFSETQ. The CDR3 reads CASSLAAGGSQPQHF. CDR3 bases: TGCGCCAGCAGCTTGGCGGCAGGGGGCTCTCAGCCCCAGCATTTT.

Notes on this clonotype: The CDR3 carries no conserved terminal phenylalanine or tryptophan, so it likely arises from a read error. It is unclear where the CDR3 begins or ends on the DNA, so no DNA is shown, and the CDR3 is as TCRdb lists it. The chain's CDR3 is CASSKIQGMVWTEAFS. The chain combines TRBV21-1 with TRBJ1-1; no check of the table's D call, TRBD1, against the DNA was made. TRBV21-1 is an annotated pseudogene. The CDR3 adds up to 16 amino acids, both ends counted.

This clonotype was found many times. The chain carries TRBV11-1 and TRBJ1-4, with D tentatively TRBD1 (5 bases). CDR3 length equals 14 residues. Trimming took off 5 bases at V and 10 bases at J, with 17 bases between the two ends. The germline V gene encodes CDR1 SGHAT and CDR2 FQDESV (reference sequence). The DNA for the CDR3 is TGTGCCAGCAGCCTCGGGACTCAACGGGGAAAACTGTTTTTT. The encoded protein is CASSLGTQRGKLFF.

At least ten counts were recorded for this clonotype. V and J are TRBV11-3 and TRBJ1-2; unclear D gene. Germline V lookup: CDR1 SGHNT, CDR2 YENEEA. V gave up 3 bases and J gave up 4 bases, with 21 bases separating them. There are 17 residues in the CDR3. DNA of the CDR3: TGTGCCAGCAGCTTCTCGGCCGATCTCGGAAAGACCTATGGCTACACCTTC. It is translated as CASSFSADLGKTYGYTF.

This clonotype was recorded many times. The rearrangement uses TRBV9 and TRBJ2-2; D gene uncertain. This CDR3 is 13 amino acids long. V lost 3 bases to trimming and J lost 8 bases, with 11 bases between them. Germline V gives CDR1 SGDLS, CDR2 YYNGEE. The CDR3 DNA reads TGTGCCAGCAGCGCCCAAGTCGGGGGGGAGCTGTTTTTT. Translated, it gives CASSAQVGGELFF.

Remarks on this clonotype: A single base separates this from a much larger clone, so it may be a read error. This chain links TRBV30 with TRBJ1-1; 9 bases are a match to TRBD1. CDR3 size: 16 residues. Unmatched junction bases numbered 12, after V lost 0 bases and J lost 7 bases. Germline loops: CDR1 GTSNPN, CDR2 SVGIG (reference sequence). The CDR3 DNA reads TGTGCCTGGAGTGTAGACAGGGGGGAATCCTGGGTTGAAGCTTTCTTT. Translating it yields CAWSVDRGESWVEAFF.

This clonotype has ten or more counts. This rearrangement joins TRBV24-1 to TRBJ2-1; 13 positions match TRBD2. The CDR3 has 19 residues. J lost 0 bases, V lost 3 bases, and 7 bases had no gene match. In germline, CDR1 is KGHDR, CDR2 SFDVKD. CDR3 in amino acids: CATSDGRGLAGSSYNEQFF. CDR3 nucleotide sequence: TGTGCCACCAGTGATGGGAGGGGACTAGCGGGGAGCTCCTACAATGAGCAGTTCTTC.

With respect to this clonotype: One junction end does not reproduce the germline sequence, and a read error may be involved. This chain uses TRBV5-5 with TRBJ1-2; D is ambiguous. Germline-derived CDR1 and CDR2 are SGHKS and YYEKEE (reference sequence). CDR3 length: 16 amino acids. The CDR3 coding sequence is TGTGTCAGCCTGGGGTGTGTCTCGCGAAAGACCTATGGCTACACCTTC. Its translation: CVSLGCVSRKTYGYTF.

Ten or more counts support this clonotype. The genes are TRBV21-1 and TRBJ2-3. TRBV21-1 is a listed pseudogene. This CDR3 is built from 17 residues. CDR3 region: CASSRSVATVMQDTQYF. As DNA, the CDR3 is TGTGCCAGCAGTAGGAGTGTAGCTACAGTCATGCAAGATACGCAGTATTTT.

The chain carries TRBV20-1 and TRBJ1-5; D gene unclear. CDR1 and CDR2 (germline): DFQATT, SNEGSKA (reference sequence). Deletions cut 0 bases from V and 3 bases from J, with 12 bases between. The CDR3 spans 15 residues. The DNA of the CDR3 is TGCAGTGCTAGAGAGTTCCGGGTCCTCAATCAGCCCCAGCATTTT. Protein: CSAREFRVLNQPQHF.

Remarks on this clonotype: Possible read error: a much larger clone is one base away. This chain uses TRBV7-2 with TRBJ2-5, with 10 bases aligning to TRBD2. This CDR3 has 15 residues. Looked up from germline, CDR1 is SGHTA and CDR2 is FQGNSA. CDR3 loop: CASSPTSGDQETHYF. CDR3 nucleotide sequence: TGTGCCAGCAGCCCTACTAGCGGGGACCAAGAGACCCATTACTTC.

A remark on this clonotype: Since a much larger clone is just one base distant, this may be a read error. The genes are TRBV5-5 and TRBJ2-5, with 8 bases aligning to TRBD1. The closer fit of TRBJ2-7 to the DNA end suggests the J call may be wrong. The germline V gene encodes CDR1 SGHKS and CDR2 YYEKEE (reference sequence). There are 14 residues in the CDR3. CDR3 in DNA: TGTGCCCGCAGCTTGGCAGGGGGCCACTACGAGCAGTACTTC. Its protein is CARSLAGGHYEQYF.

This clonotype was recorded at least ten times. The J gene is TRBJ1-1, the V gene TRBV30; the D is unclear. The germline V gene has CDR1 GTSNPN and CDR2 SVGIG (reference sequence). The V end lost 4 bases, the J end lost 4 bases, and 19 bases lay between the germline ends. The CDR3 runs to 15 residues. The CDR3 protein is CAWTPNVRVGTEAFF. The CDR3, as DNA: TGTGCCTGGACCCCGAACGTAAGGGTGGGCACTGAAGCTTTCTTT.

Concerning this clonotype: A single base separates this from a much larger clone, so it may be a read error. The J gene is TRBJ2-1, the V gene TRBV11-2; D remains ambiguous. Germline lookup yields CDR1 SGHAT and CDR2 FQNNGV. CDR3 size: 14 residues. This chain's CDR3 is CASSFGDGNNVQFF. CDR3 sequence (DNA): TGTGCCAGCAGCTTTGGGGATGGGAACAATGTGCAGTTCTTC.

This clonotype occurred a few times. This chain uses TRBV4-3 with TRBJ2-1; 12 bases agree with TRBD2. V was clipped by 4 bases and J by 0 bases; unmatched bases: 1. The V gene's germline CDR1 is LGHNA and CDR2 YSLEER. The CDR3 is 16 amino acids. In DNA form, the CDR3 reads TGCGCCAGCAGCCCGACTAGCGGGAGCTCCTACAATGAGCAGTTCTTC. Encoded protein: CASSPTSGSSYNEQFF.

Many counts were recorded for this clonotype. The rearrangement joins TRBV6-5 to TRBJ1-6; D ambiguous. The CDR3 contains 14 residues. Trimming took 7 bases from V and 7 from J, leaving 14 bases between them. CDR1 MNHEY and CDR2 SVGAGI come from the germline V gene. The DNA of the CDR3 is TGTGCCAGCACCCGATCCCCAGGCAATTCACCCCTCCACTTT. Protein sequence: CASTRSPGNSPLHF.

With respect to this clonotype: This clone may be a read error of a much larger clone one base away. The V call is TRBV5-4, the J call TRBJ1-2; D is unclear. This CDR3 contains 16 residues. Deletions cut 6 bases from V and 4 bases from J, with 22 bases between. Per the germline V gene, CDR1 is SGHNT and CDR2 is YYREEE (reference sequence). CDR3 DNA: TGTGCCAGCATGGTCACCGTACCAGGAAAGACCTATGGCTACACCTTC. Translating it yields CASMVTVPGKTYGYTF.

This clonotype was observed at least ten times. The rearrangement links TRBV19 to TRBJ2-7; no firm D call. CDR3 length: 13 residues. Trimming cost V 3 bases and J 1 base, with 7 bases left between them. Germline CDR1 is LNHDA and CDR2 is SQIVND (reference sequence). DNA of the CDR3: TGTGCCAGTAGTATGGAGATATCCTACGAGCAGTACTTC. Translated: CASSMEISYEQYF.

This clonotype was detected ten times or more. The V call is TRBV6-2 or TRBV6-3, the J call TRBJ1-2; D gene uncertain. The V end lost 5 bases, the J end lost 4 bases, and 23 bases lay between the germline ends. The CDR3 is made up of 17 amino acids. CDR1 is MNHEY and CDR2 is SVGEGT in the germline V gene. CDR3 nucleotides: TGTGCCAGCAGTGCAACCTACTGCATCGGAAAGACCTATGGCTACACCTTC. The encoded protein is CASSATYCIGKTYGYTF.

As to this clonotype: This may be a read error: a much more frequent sequence differs by one nucleotide. V is TRBV24-1 and J is TRBJ2-3, with 12 bases fitting TRBD2. The DNA end is more similar to TRBJ2-5, so the J call may be wrong. Germline V gene sequence: CDR1 KGHDR, CDR2 SFDVKD. The CDR3 is 15 amino acids. The CDR3 DNA reads as TGTGCCGCCAGTGACAGGACTAGCGGGATGTTGACCCAGTACTTC. Encoded protein: CAASDRTSGMLTQYF.